Described below is a single T cell receptor beta chain sequence and its context. Its specificity is unknown. The ends were cut back, 4 bases at V and 2 bases at J, with 11 bases in the middle. CDR1 is SQVTM and CDR2 is ANQGSEA in the germline V gene. CDR3 length equals 13 residues. With 60 Vbeta and 13 Jbeta primers, the PCR was carried out. As handled by the study authors: A later analysis tallied approximately 87 million unique TCR beta chains, some 10 million of them shared. Some clones are missing from TCRdb's copy, which holds only in-frame ones; the method was immunoSEQ multiplex PCR. The DNA gave D and trimming, while V, J and clone size come from that table. The sample has over 95,000 clones; over 65% are singletons. The sample originates from a study of cytomegalovirus exposure and HLA in healthy donors. Study conclusions and caveats: A later analysis, which compared TCR beta chains of equal frequency, found the HLA-associated ones more clonally expanded.

Sequenced: PBMCs. The chain is built from TRBV29-1 and TRBJ2-5; D may be TRBD2 (5 bases). The sequence came from a man aged 35 to 55 in good health and CMV-seronegative. This CDR3 is CSVGERIQETQYF. The CDR3 nucleotides read TGCAGCGTTGGGGAGCGGATTCAAGAGACCCAGTACTTC.